Listed here are 25 T cell receptor beta chains from one sample, sequenced in a study of shared clonotypes between healthy human individuals. The method was immunoSEQ multiplex PCR; TCRdb's version includes in-frame clones alone and lacks a portion of them. The sample has a few million clones; 80% to 95% are singletons. The naive CD8 fraction comprised CD45RO-negative cells positively selected for CCR7 and excluded terminally differentiated effector memory CD45RA+ cells. The sequencing sample was made of naive CD8+ T cells from PBMCs. These receptors all come from a man between 18 and 35 years old in good health. Some clones in this sample may be carry-over from other donors' samples.

The chain links TRBV9 to TRBJ1-3; a possible D gene is TRBD1 (6 bases). Trimming cost V 0 bases and J 6 bases, with 13 bases left between them. Per the germline V gene, CDR1 is SGDLS and CDR2 is YYNGEE. This CDR3 has 15 residues. In DNA form, the CDR3 reads TGTGCCAGCAGCGTAGGATGGGGGCACGAAAACACCATATATTTT. This translates into CASSVGWGHENTIYF.

The rearrangement uses TRBV5-6 and TRBJ2-7; the D gene is possibly TRBD1 (5 bases). This CDR3 is built from 12 residues. The V and J ends lost 4 bases and 6 bases respectively, with 11 bases between them. The germline V gene has CDR1 SGHDT and CDR2 YYEEEE. The CDR3 here is CASSPQASEQYF. The CDR3 nucleotides are TGTGCCAGCAGCCCACAGGCGAGCGAGCAGTACTTC.

This rearrangement joins TRBV6-1 to TRBJ1-1; a possible D gene is TRBD1 (5 bases). The germline CDR1 and CDR2 sequences are MNHNS and SASEGT. CDR3 length: 17 amino acids. V was clipped by 4 bases and J by 1 base, with 19 bases between them. CDR3 region: CASSARLAAGGNTEAFF. The CDR3 DNA is TGTGCCAGCAGTGCCCGCCTGGCCGCCGGGGGGAACACTGAAGCTTTCTTT.

The chain employs TRBV9 and TRBJ1-3; D remains unclear. The CDR3 runs 14 residues. The V and J ends lost 4 bases and 0 bases respectively, with 8 bases between them. CDR1 SGDLS and CDR2 YYNGEE come from the germline V gene. The CDR3 DNA reads as TGTGCCAGCAGCCTAGTCAGCTCTGGAAACACCATATATTTT. Its translation: CASSLVSSGNTIYF.

The chain has TRBV5-1 and TRBJ2-7; perhaps TRBD1 as D (5 bases). CDR3 length: 16 residues. CDR1 is SGHRS, CDR2 YFSETQ, per germline. V shed 0 bases and J shed 3 bases, with 16 bases lying between them. The CDR3 here is CASSLVVRRDIYEQYF. The CDR3 DNA reads as TGCGCCAGCAGCTTGGTGGTTCGCAGGGATATCTACGAGCAGTACTTC.

V is TRBV9 and J is TRBJ2-1; a weak D match, TRBD2 (5 bases). The CDR3 has 15 residues. V was trimmed by 1 base and J by 7 bases, leaving 15 bases between them. Germline V gene lookup returns CDR1 SGDLS and CDR2 YYNGEE. CDR3 nucleotides: TGTGCCAGCAGCGTAAGTCCCTCAGAGGGTAATGAGCAGTTCTTC. The encoded protein is CASSVSPSEGNEQFF.

V and J are TRBV13 and TRBJ2-6, with 9 bases aligning to TRBD1. This CDR3 comprises 18 residues. Trimming cost V 0 bases and J 4 bases; bases outside gene matches: 7. Germline V gene sequence: CDR1 PRHDT, CDR2 FYEKMQ (reference sequence). The CDR3 is CASSLGVGTGSGANVLTF. In DNA, the CDR3 is TGTGCCAGCAGCTTAGGGGTCGGGACAGGGTCCGGGGCCAACGTCCTGACTTTC.

The chain employs TRBV5-8 and TRBJ2-5; D remains ambiguous. Trimming took off 4 bases at V and 5 bases at J, with 12 bases between the two ends. CDR1 and CDR2 (germline): SGHTS, YDEGEE. This CDR3 is built from 13 residues. For the CDR3, the DNA is TGTGCCAGCAGCCTGATACCGTCGGAGACCCAGTACTTC. Its translation is CASSLIPSETQYF.

This chain connects TRBV29-1 to TRBJ2-3, with D perhaps TRBD2 (6 bases). The CDR3 totals 11 residues. Germline V gene lookup returns CDR1 SQVTM and CDR2 ANQGSEA. Trimming took 5 bases from V and 9 from J, leaving 12 bases between them. The CDR3 sequence: CSVTGGGTQYF. CDR3 DNA sequence: TGCAGCGTTACGGGTGGGGGGACGCAGTATTTT.

The rearrangement uses TRBV11-2 and TRBJ1-5; TRBD1 matches 11 bases. The CDR3 has 15 residues. V was pared by 4 bases and J by 6 bases, with 5 bases of the junction left unmatched. Germline CDR1 reads SGHAT; CDR2 reads FQNNGV. CDR3 in DNA: TGTGCCAGCAGCTACGGGACAGGGGGAAGTCAGCCCCAGCATTTT. Translation gives CASSYGTGGSQPQHF.

The chain combines TRBV6-6 with TRBJ2-7, with TRBD1 matching 10 bases. The germline V gene has CDR1 MNHNY and CDR2 SVGAGI (reference sequence). V trimming: 6 bases; J trimming: 4 bases; junction bases outside the gene matches: 6. The CDR3 is 14 amino acids. Here the CDR3 reads CASRNPGQGYEQYF. In DNA, the CDR3 is TGTGCCAGCAGAAATCCGGGACAGGGGTACGAGCAGTACTTC.

The V and J genes are TRBV4-1 and TRBJ2-3, with D uncertain. Germline V gene lookup returns CDR1 MGHRA and CDR2 YSYEKL. The CDR3 runs to 15 residues. The V gene lost 11 bases and the J gene lost 2 bases, with 20 bases spanning the gap. CDR3 coding DNA: TGCGCCTCTCAGGACCTATTAGGGCACACAGATACGCAGTATTTT. Its translation: CASQDLLGHTDTQYF.

The chain employs TRBV5-5 and TRBJ2-7; 7 nucleotides align to TRBD1. This CDR3 spans 14 amino acids. After removal of 4 bases from V and 2 bases from J, the junction contained 6 bases not matched to a gene. Germline lookup yields CDR1 SGHKS and CDR2 YYEKEE (reference sequence). DNA for the CDR3: TGTGCCAGCAGCGACTGGGACAGAACCTACGAGCAGTACTTC. Protein sequence: CASSDWDRTYEQYF.

The V and J genes are TRBV27 and TRBJ2-7; D is uncertain. The CDR3 is 14 amino acids. Germline V gene lookup returns CDR1 MNHEY and CDR2 SMNVEV (reference sequence). Trimming took off 3 bases at V and 5 bases at J, with 14 bases between the two ends. The CDR3 region is CASSLRIGSHEQYF. The CDR3 nucleotides read TGTGCCAGCAGTTTGCGAATCGGCAGCCACGAGCAGTACTTC.

This sequence joins TRBV27 and TRBJ1-1; tentatively, D is TRBD1 (5 bases). This CDR3 comprises 14 residues. V lost 6 bases, J lost 10 bases, and 21 bases lay in between. The germline CDR1 and CDR2 sequences are MNHEY and SMNVEV (reference sequence). In nucleotides, the CDR3 is TGTGCCAGCAGGCCTGTTGTGGGGGAAGGGAGAGCTTTCTTT. It codes for CASRPVVGEGRAFF.

This chain joins TRBV4-1 and TRBJ1-2; TRBD1 matches 9 bases. Germline V lookup: CDR1 MGHRA, CDR2 YSYEKL. The CDR3 runs to 14 residues. After removal of 6 bases from V and 8 bases from J, the junction contained 10 bases not matched to a gene. CDR3 loop: CASRRTGGNDGYTF. CDR3 nucleotides: TGCGCCAGCAGGCGAACAGGGGGCAACGACGGCTACACCTTC.

V is TRBV28 and J is TRBJ2-1, with a tentative D call TRBD2 (6 bases). V was pared by 10 bases and J by 0 bases, with 19 bases between. CDR3 size: 16 residues. Germline V gene lookup returns CDR1 MDHEN and CDR2 SYDVKM. CDR3 bases: TGTGCCACCCTAATTCCGGGAGCCCCCTCCTACAATGAGCAGTTCTTC. Its translation: CATLIPGAPSYNEQFF.

The CDR3 bases are TGTGCCAGCTCACCGACCCGGGACAGAATCCCGTCTGTCTACGAGCAGTACTTC. This codes for CASSPTRDRIPSVYEQYF. The chain couples TRBV18 to TRBJ2-7, with 7 nucleotides matching TRBD1. V dropped 3 bases and J dropped 3; count of bases not matched to a gene: 17. This CDR3 is built from 18 residues. Germline values: CDR1 KGHSH, CDR2 LQKENI.

This chain uses TRBV28 with TRBJ1-2; D remains ambiguous. Germline V gene data show CDR1 as MDHEN and CDR2 as SYDVKM. The CDR3 runs to 15 residues. Trimming took off 2 bases at V and 8 bases at J, with 18 bases between the two ends. CDR3 region: CASSLVAGLVYGYTF. CDR3 nucleotides: TGTGCCAGCAGTTTAGTGGCGGGTTTAGTTTACGGCTACACCTTC.

Details on this clone: In the same sample, other DNA sequences code for this CDR3. The chain uses TRBV29-1 and TRBJ2-2, with D possibly TRBD2 on 6 matching bases. In germline, CDR1 is SQVTM, CDR2 ANQGSEA. CDR3 length: 13 residues. Trimming removed 7 bases from V and 2 bases from J, with 11 bases in between. CDR3 loop: CSARDSNTGELFF. CDR3 bases: TGCAGCGCCCGGGACTCTAACACCGGGGAGCTGTTTTTT.

The chain recombines TRBV27 with TRBJ1-2; 11 bases line up with TRBD1. After removal of 6 bases from V and 8 bases from J, the junction contained 14 bases not matched to a gene. There are 16 residues in the CDR3. Germline CDR1 and CDR2: MNHEY and SMNVEV (reference sequence). CDR3 amino acids: CASSPGTGGGLIGYTF. In DNA, the CDR3 is TGTGCCAGCAGCCCCGGGACAGGGGGAGGACTTATCGGCTACACCTTC.

The chain uses TRBV4-1 and TRBJ1-2, with TRBD1 matching 9 bases. The germline V gene has CDR1 MGHRA and CDR2 YSYEKL. The CDR3 covers 14 residues. V shed 3 bases and J 8 bases; nucleotides not matched to a gene: 7. Written as DNA, the CDR3 is TGCGCCAGCAGCCACATACAGGGGGCTGAAGGCTACACCTTC. Translated, it gives CASSHIQGAEGYTF.

The chain joins TRBV6-5 to TRBJ2-1; D might be TRBD2 (6 bases). Germline-derived CDR1 and CDR2 are MNHEY and SVGAGI. V was shortened by 2 bases and J by 4 bases, with 9 bases between the two germline ends. This CDR3 is built from 14 residues. The CDR3 region is CASSYDSGYNEQFF. The CDR3, as DNA: TGTGCCAGCAGTTACGATAGCGGATACAATGAGCAGTTCTTC.

CDR3 sequence (DNA): TGTGCCAGCAGCCCAACACGATGGAAGACTAGCGGGAGAACAGGGGGCGAGCAGTACTTC. Translation gives CASSPTRWKTSGRTGGEQYF. The chain recombines TRBV4-2 with TRBJ2-7; 12 bases map to TRBD2. The V gene's germline CDR1 is LGHNA and CDR2 YNFKEQ. With V trimmed by 4 bases and J by 6 bases, 22 bases remained unmatched. This CDR3 has 20 residues.

This sequence joins TRBV9 and TRBJ2-7; TRBD2 is a possible D gene (5 bases). Germline values: CDR1 SGDLS, CDR2 YYNGEE. This CDR3 contains 15 residues. Trimming pared 3 bases from V and 0 bases from J, leaving 13 bases between. CDR3 coding DNA: TGTGCCAGCAGCGCGGTTGGACTGCCCTCCTACGAGCAGTACTTC. Encoded protein: CASSAVGLPSYEQYF.